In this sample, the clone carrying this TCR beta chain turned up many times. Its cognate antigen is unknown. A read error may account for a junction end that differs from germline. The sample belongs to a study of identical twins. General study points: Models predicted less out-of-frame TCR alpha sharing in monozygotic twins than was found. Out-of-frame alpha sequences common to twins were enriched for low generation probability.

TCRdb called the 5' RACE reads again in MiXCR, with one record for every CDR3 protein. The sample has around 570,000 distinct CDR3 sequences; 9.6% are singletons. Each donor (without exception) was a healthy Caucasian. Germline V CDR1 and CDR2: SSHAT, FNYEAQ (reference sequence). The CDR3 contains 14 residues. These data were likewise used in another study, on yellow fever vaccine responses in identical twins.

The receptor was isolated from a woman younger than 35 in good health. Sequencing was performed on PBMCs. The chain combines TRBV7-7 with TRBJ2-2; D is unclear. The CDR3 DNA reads TGTGCTAGCAGCTTAGCCCGGTCAAACGGGGAGCTGTTTTTT. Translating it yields CASSLARSNGELFF.